The present T cell receptor beta chain was sequenced within a study of cytomegalovirus exposure and HLA in healthy donors. Study results and caveats: There were over 150 TCR beta chains listed as cytomegalovirus-associated. Specificity of three CMV-associated chains for CMV antigens was verified in vitro.

V shed 5 bases and J shed 8 bases, with 19 bases lying between them. The CDR3 length is 15 residues. CDR1 and CDR2 (germline): MNHEY, SMNVEV (reference sequence). TCRdb's table, derived via immunoSEQ multiplex PCR, lists solely in-frame clones and lacks some. The sample yields 150,000 to 200,000 clones, under 95% seen once. As for this clone: Its antigen is unidentified.

The donors were members of the validation cohort, which comprised 90 to 150 subjects and was separate from the first cohort of 666 subjects. Sequenced sample: PBMCs. The J gene is TRBJ2-1, the V gene TRBV27, with D possibly being TRBD2 (6 bases). The receptor was isolated from a woman aged 18-29 years in good health and CMV-seropositive. In DNA form, the CDR3 reads TGTGCCAGCAGTATCCTTCGCGGGAATACGGATGAGCAGTTCTTC. This codes for CASSILRGNTDEQFF.